This T cell receptor (beta chain) was profiled in a study of T-cell memory formation after mild COVID-19. Study summary: Each donor largely had its own TCR clusters. Whole-study findings and limits: Detection of some responders pre-infection suggested pre-existing cross-reactive memory T cells participated.

The authors produced TCR alpha and TCR beta cDNA libraries with sample barcodes and UMIs by 5'RACE using constant-segment primers. One entry per CDR3 protein results from TCRdb running MiXCR on the 5' RACE reads. Of 150,000 to 200,000 distinct CDR3 sequences listed, about a fifth are singletons. This CDR3 has 14 amino acids. Per germline, CDR1 MGHRA and CDR2 YSYEKL. The V gene lost 2 bases and the J gene lost 1 base, with 8 bases spanning the gap. This clonotype was picked up a small number of times. As yet, its antigen is unknown. This chain links TRBV4-1 with TRBJ1-1; weak D call: TRBD1 (5 bases). This TCR was sampled from an adult woman who had mild COVID-19 (a few samples of this study predate the infection). Cell type and time point are not known. The specimen was PBMCs or a T cell subset sorted from them (not recorded which). CDR3 coding DNA: TGCGCCAGCAGCCAACGGGGGGGGAACACTGAAGCTTTCTTT. Its translation is CASSQRGGNTEAFF.